This TCR beta chain is from a study of control samples from healthy donors and cancer patients. Germline CDR1 SGDLS, CDR2 YYNGEE. Deletions cut 6 bases from V and 5 bases from J, with 17 bases between. This CDR3 has 14 residues. Libraries were prepared by immunoSEQ multiplex PCR; TCRdb keeps only in-frame clonotypes and omits some of them. The sample includes tens of thousands of clones, approximately 84% of them seen just once. The receptor was derived from a man in his sixties or seventies with lung cancer. Material: PBMCs. The chain couples TRBV9 to TRBJ1-2; tentatively, D is TRBD1 (5 bases). The CDR3 here is CASTGNVGGYGYTF. For the CDR3, the DNA is TGTGCCAGCACGGGAAACGTCGGGGGATATGGCTACACCTTC.